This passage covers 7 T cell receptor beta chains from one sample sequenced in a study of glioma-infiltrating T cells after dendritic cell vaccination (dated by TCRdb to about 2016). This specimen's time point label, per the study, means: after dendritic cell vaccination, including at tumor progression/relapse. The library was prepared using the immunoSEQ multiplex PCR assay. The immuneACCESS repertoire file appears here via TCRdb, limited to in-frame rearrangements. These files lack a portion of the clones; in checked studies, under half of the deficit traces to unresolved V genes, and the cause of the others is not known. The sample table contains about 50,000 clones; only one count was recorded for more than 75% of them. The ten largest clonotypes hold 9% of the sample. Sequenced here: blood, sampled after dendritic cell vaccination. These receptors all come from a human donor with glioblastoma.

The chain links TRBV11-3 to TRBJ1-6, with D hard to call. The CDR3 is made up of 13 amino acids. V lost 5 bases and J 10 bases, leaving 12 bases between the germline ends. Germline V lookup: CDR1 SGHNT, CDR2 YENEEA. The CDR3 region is CASSQGRDSPLHF. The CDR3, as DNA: TGTGCCAGCAGCCAAGGGAGAGACTCACCCCTCCACTTT. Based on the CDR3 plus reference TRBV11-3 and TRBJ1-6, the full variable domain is EAGVVQSPRYKIIEKKQPVAFWCNPISGHNTLYWYLQNLGQGPELLIRYENEEAVDDSQLPKDRFSAERLKGVDSTLKIQPAELGDSAVYLCASSQGRDSPLHFGNGTRLTVT.

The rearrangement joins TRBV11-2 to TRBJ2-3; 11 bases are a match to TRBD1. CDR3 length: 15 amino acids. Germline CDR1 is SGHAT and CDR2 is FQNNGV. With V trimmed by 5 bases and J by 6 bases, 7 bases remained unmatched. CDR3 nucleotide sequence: TGTGCCAGCAGCCGGACAGGGGGCAGGTTGGATACGCAGTATTTT. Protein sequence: CASSRTGGRLDTQYF.

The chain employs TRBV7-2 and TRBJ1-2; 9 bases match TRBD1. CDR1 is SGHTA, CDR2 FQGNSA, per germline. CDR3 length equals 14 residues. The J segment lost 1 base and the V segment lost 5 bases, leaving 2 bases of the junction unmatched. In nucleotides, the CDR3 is TGTGCCAGCAGCCGGGACAGGGTTAACTATGGCTACACCTTC. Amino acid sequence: CASSRDRVNYGYTF.

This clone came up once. The DNA of the CDR3 is TGTGCCAGCAGCTCCGGGACAGGGTTCACAGATACGCAGTATTTT. This encodes CASSSGTGFTDTQYF. The J gene is TRBJ2-3, the V gene TRBV6-4, with 9 bases matching TRBD1. The CDR3 is 15 amino acids. CDR1 is MRHNA, CDR2 SNTAGT, per germline. After removal of 6 bases from V and 2 bases from J, the junction contained 6 bases not matched to a gene.

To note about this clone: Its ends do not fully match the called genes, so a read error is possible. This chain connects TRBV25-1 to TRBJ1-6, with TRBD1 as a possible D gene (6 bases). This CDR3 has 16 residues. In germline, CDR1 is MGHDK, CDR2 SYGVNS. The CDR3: CASRSTGTPDSSPPHF. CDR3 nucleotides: TGTGCCAGCAGGTCGACCGGGACACCCGATAGCTCACCCCCCCACTTT.

Written as DNA, the CDR3 is TGTGCCAGCAGTCCAACCGGGACAGGGGACAATCAGCCCCAGCATTTT. This codes for CASSPTGTGDNQPQHF. The chain employs TRBV27 and TRBJ1-5; TRBD1 agrees at 10 bases. After removal of 5 bases from V and 3 bases from J, the junction contained 7 bases not matched to a gene. Germline lookup yields CDR1 MNHEY and CDR2 SMNVEV (reference sequence). The CDR3 sequence is 16 residues long.

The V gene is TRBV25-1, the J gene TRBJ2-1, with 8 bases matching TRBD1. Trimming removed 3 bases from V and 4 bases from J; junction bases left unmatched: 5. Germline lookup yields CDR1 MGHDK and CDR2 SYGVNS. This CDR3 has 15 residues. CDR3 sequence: CASSDRTGRYNEQFF. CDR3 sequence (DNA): TGTGCCAGCAGTGACCGGACAGGGCGGTACAATGAGCAGTTCTTC.